This TCR beta chain was profiled in a study of blood T cell repertoires in COVID-19. Background on the study: Sites in the United States, Italy and Spain provided acute and convalescent COVID-19 samples. PBMCs, B-cell-depleted T cells, or T cells were the source of the cDNA or gDNA that made up the material.

Original data processing: Scientists estimated how many nucleated cells there were by amplifying reference gene primers. Libraries were prepared by immunoSEQ multiplex PCR; TCRdb keeps only in-frame clonotypes and omits some of them. That table is the source of V, J and clone size, and D and trimming were worked out from the DNA. The data show about 81,000 clones, with about nine tenths seen just once and under 2.5% held by the top ten. Sequenced input: peripheral blood. The TCR originated in a woman aged 45-65 years in a cohort sampled during active COVID-19.

The CDR3 loop reads CATSDFSGSGSDTQYF. The CDR3 nucleotides read TGTGCCACCAGTGATTTCAGCGGGAGCGGTTCAGATACGCAGTATTTT. V and J are TRBV24-1 and TRBJ2-3; 8 nucleotides align to TRBD2. Germline trimming cut 1 base from V and 4 bases from J; bases unmatched to any gene: 6. The CDR3 runs 16 residues. Germline V gives CDR1 KGHDR, CDR2 SFDVKD.